Listed below are T cell receptor beta chains from one sample, sequenced in a study of technical replicates of blood from a handful of donors. Assay used: immunoSEQ multiplex PCR; TCRdb lists only in-frame clones, some missing. The top ten hold 0.3% to 0.35% of the sample, which has approximately 92,000 clones, roughly 95% seen once. Sequences were obtained from T cells isolated from PBMCs. The receptors here all came from a human donor in good health. The CDR3 runs from the conserved cysteine through the conserved F or W. A D gene is named only where the DNA matches it firmly. Only part of the rows carry a size: once, few, many, or a class if the clone is expanded.

len	d_gene	v_gene	j_gene	abundance	CDR3nt	CDR3aa
15	TRBD2	TRBV19	TRBJ2-7	NA	TGTGCCAGTAGTTTTGGACTAGCGCCCTCCTACGAGCAGTACTTC	CASSFGLAPSYEQYF
15	TRBD1	TRBV27	TRBJ2-5	NA	TGTGCCAGCAGCCCGGGACAGGGGTACCAAGAGACCCAGTACTTC	CASSPGQGYQETQYF
13	NA	TRBV4-3	TRBJ1-1	NA	TGCGCCAGCAGCCGCGAGGGTAACACTGAAGCTTTCTTT	CASSREGNTEAFF
13	NA	TRBV6-5	TRBJ2-2	NA	TGTGCCAGCACACCACGGGACACAAGGGAGCTGTTTTTT	CASTPRDTRELFF
13	TRBD1	TRBV27	TRBJ1-2	NA	TGTGCCAGCAGTACCGACAGGGGAGGGGGCTACACCTTC	CASSTDRGGGYTF
15	NA	TRBV9	TRBJ2-2	NA	TGTGCCAGCAGCGCTACGGGAGTCAACACCGGGGAGCTGTTTTTT	CASSATGVNTGELFF
14	TRBD1	TRBV19	TRBJ2-7	NA	TGTGCCAGCAGGGGACAGGGGATAACCAACGAGCAGTACTTC	CASRGQGITNEQYF
14	NA	TRBV6-5	TRBJ2-5	NA	TGTGCCAGCAGAGAGCCGGGACTCGCAAAGTCCCAGTACTTC	CASREPGLAKSQYF
13	NA	TRBV6-5	TRBJ1-1	NA	TGTGCCAGCAGTTACCAGCTAGACACTGAAGCTTTCTTT	CASSYQLDTEAFF
14	NA	TRBV6-1	TRBJ1-5	NA	TGTGCCAGCAGTGATGGAGGGGAAAATCAGCCCCAGCATTTT	CASSDGGENQPQHF
13	NA	TRBV11-3	TRBJ2-1	NA	TGTGCCAGCAGCTTAGGTCCCCTAGGGGGGGAGTTCTTC	CASSLGPLGGEFF
14	NA	TRBV29-1	TRBJ1-4	NA	TGCAGCGTCCCGGGAAGAGGGATTAATGAAAAACTGTTTTTT	CSVPGRGINEKLFF
14	NA	TRBV19	TRBJ2-3	once	TGTGCCAGTAGTATCTATCAGGAACCAGATACGCAGTATTTT	CASSIYQEPDTQYF
8	NA	TRBV20-1	TRBJ1-1	NA	TGCAGCTCTTTAGAAGCTTTCTTT	CSSLEAFF
14	NA	TRBV5-1	TRBJ2-1	NA	TGCGCCAGCACCAAGCTAGCGTCCCACAATGAGCAGTTCTTC	CASTKLASHNEQFF
14	TRBD2	TRBV4-2	TRBJ2-7	NA	TGTGCCAGCAGTCGGACTAGCGGGATCTACGAGCAGTACTTC	CASSRTSGIYEQYF
13	NA	TRBV19	TRBJ1-1	NA	TGTGCCAGTAGTAGGGTAGGGGACACTGAAGCTTTCTTT	CASSRVGDTEAFF
13	NA	TRBV7-2	TRBJ1-3	NA	TGTGCCAGCAGCTTGTCAAGGGGGAACACCATATATTTT	CASSLSRGNTIYF
15	NA	TRBV4-3	TRBJ1-4	NA	TGCGCCAGCAGCCAAGTTCAGGAAAAAAATGAAAAACTGTTTTTT	CASSQVQEKNEKLFF
16	TRBD1	TRBV19	TRBJ1-5	NA	TGTGCCAGTAGTTCACGGACAGGAGGGGACAATCAGCCCCAGCATTTT	CASSSRTGGDNQPQHF
16	TRBD1	TRBV2	TRBJ1-2	once	TGTGCCAGCAGTGGGTCAAAGACAGGGACTTTGGATGGCTACACCTTC	CASSGSKTGTLDGYTF
15	NA	TRBV5-4	TRBJ1-1	NA	TGTGCCAGCAGCTTGGGGTACGGTTTGAACACTGAAGCTTTCTTT	CASSLGYGLNTEAFF
15	TRBD1	TRBV9	TRBJ2-3	NA	TGTGCCAGCAGCCCGGGGACAGGGTGGTCAGATACGCAGTATTTT	CASSPGTGWSDTQYF
13	NA	TRBV7-3	TRBJ2-1	NA	TGTGCCAGCAGCTTATCTTCTATTTATGAGCAGTTCTTC	CASSLSSIYEQFF
12	NA	TRBV29-1	TRBJ1-1	NA	TGCAGCGTTCGGGGGGGCGCGTATGAAGCTTTCTTT	CSVRGGAYEAFF
15	NA	TRBV11-1	TRBJ2-7	NA	TGTGCCAGCAGCCCACAGGGGACTTACTCCTACGAGCAGTACTTC	CASSPQGTYSYEQYF
13	NA	TRBV27	TRBJ2-2	NA	TGTGCCAGCAGTTTTTCCTTTACCGGGGAGCTGTTTTTT	CASSFSFTGELFF
14	TRBD2	TRBV12-5	TRBJ2-7	NA	TGTGCTAGTGGCCCGACCTCTAGCGGGTACGAGCAGTACTTC	CASGPTSSGYEQYF
11	NA	TRBV20-1	TRBJ1-2	few	TGCAGTGCTAGTGACACCTATGGCTACACCTTC	CSASDTYGYTF
15	NA	TRBV5-8	TRBJ1-1	few	TGTGCCAGCAGCTTGAGCTGGGGCGGGAACACTGAAGCTTTCTTT	CASSLSWGGNTEAFF
12	NA	TRBV28	TRBJ2-7	NA	TGTGCCAGCAGTTTGGCGGCCTACGAGCAGTACTTC	CASSLAAYEQYF
14	NA	TRBV7-3	TRBJ1-1	NA	TGTGCCAGCAGCTTAAGGCGGCAGAACACTGAAGCTTTCTTT	CASSLRRQNTEAFF
18	TRBD2	TRBV25-1	TRBJ2-5	NA	TGTGCCAGCAGTGAACCTCCCCCACTAGCGGGAGAGGAAGAGACCCAGTACTTC	CASSEPPPLAGEEETQYF
15	NA	TRBV7-9	TRBJ2-1	NA	TGTGCCAGCAGGTGGGACTCCAGTTTATACAATGAGCAGTTCTTC	CASRWDSSLYNEQFF
16	TRBD1	TRBV27	TRBJ2-7	NA	TGTGCCAGCAGTTTATCCCCGACAGGGTTGACCTACGAGCAGTACTTC	CASSLSPTGLTYEQYF
14	NA	TRBV27	TRBJ1-5	NA	TGTGCCAGCAGTTTATCGGTTCAGGGACAGCCCCAGCATTTT	CASSLSVQGQPQHF
13	NA	TRBV27	TRBJ1-2	NA	TGTGCCAGCAGTTTCGACATGCTCGGAGGCTACACCTTC	CASSFDMLGGYTF
11	NA	TRBV25-1	TRBJ2-7	NA	TGTGCCAGCAGTGAAGATCGGTCCCAGTACTTC	CASSEDRSQYF
15	TRBD1	TRBV2	TRBJ2-5	NA	TGTGCCAGCAGTGCGGACAGGGGGGCCGAAGAGACCCAGTACTTC	CASSADRGAEETQYF
17	TRBD2	TRBV2	TRBJ2-3	NA	TGTGCCAGCCGCCTGGGGACTAGCAGCTTCAGCACAGATACGCAGTATTTT	CASRLGTSSFSTDTQYF
12	NA	TRBV6-5	TRBJ2-5	NA	TGTGCCAGCATCGGACTCGGAGAGACCCAGTACTTC	CASIGLGETQYF
15	TRBD1	TRBV28	TRBJ1-5	NA	TGTGCCAGCAGTCTCCTCATCACAGGGGATCAGCCCCAGCATTTT	CASSLLITGDQPQHF
14	NA	TRBV29-1	TRBJ2-6	NA	TGCAGCGTTTTAACAGCGGCTGGGGCCAACGTCCTGACTTTC	CSVLTAAGANVLTF
15	NA	TRBV27	TRBJ2-1	NA	TGTGCCAGCAGTTTATTAGGAGTCACCTACAATGAGCAGTTCTTC	CASSLLGVTYNEQFF